This section outlines one T cell receptor beta chain sequence together with its context. Its antigen is as yet unknown. If patients had autoimmune disease history or systemic immunosuppression, they were excluded. CDR1 and CDR2 from the germline V gene are MRHNA and SNTAGT. The CDR3 contains 17 residues. The V end was cut by 6 bases, the J end by 0 bases, with 18 bases between. The sample originates from a study of OX40 agonist ivuxolimab in advanced cancers. Turning to the study itself: The dose of intravenous ivuxolimab that patients received every 2 weeks ranged from 0.01 to 10 mg/kg. Study outcomes and limitations: Relative to CD4+, CD8+ T cells held more expanded clones on average. Clonal expansion from baseline to week 6 occurred in both CD4+ and CD8+ T cells.

Assay used: immunoSEQ multiplex PCR; TCRdb lists only in-frame clones, some missing. The data hold about 73,000 clones, with roughly 90% observed a single time. This chain connects TRBV6-4 to TRBJ2-1; D is unresolved. The sample consisted of CD4+ or CD8+ T cells sorted from blood, taken in a trial of the OX40 agonist ivuxolimab. The origin of this receptor is an adult with an advanced solid tumor such as melanoma, head and neck, liver or kidney cancer. As DNA, the CDR3 is TGTGCCAGCAGCCCAACCCCACTTGCGGCCTCCTACAATGAGCAGTTCTTC. This gives the protein CASSPTPLAASYNEQFF.